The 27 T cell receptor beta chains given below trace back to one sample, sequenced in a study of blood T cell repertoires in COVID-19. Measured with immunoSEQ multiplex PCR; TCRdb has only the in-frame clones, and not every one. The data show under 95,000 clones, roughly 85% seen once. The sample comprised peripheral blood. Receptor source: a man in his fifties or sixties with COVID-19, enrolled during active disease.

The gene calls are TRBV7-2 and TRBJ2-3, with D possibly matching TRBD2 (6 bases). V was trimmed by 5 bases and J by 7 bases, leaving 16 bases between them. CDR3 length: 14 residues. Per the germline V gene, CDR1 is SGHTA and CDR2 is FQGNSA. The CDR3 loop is CASSREVLKNTQYF. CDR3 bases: TGTGCCAGCAGCAGGGAGGTACTCAAAAATACGCAGTATTTT.

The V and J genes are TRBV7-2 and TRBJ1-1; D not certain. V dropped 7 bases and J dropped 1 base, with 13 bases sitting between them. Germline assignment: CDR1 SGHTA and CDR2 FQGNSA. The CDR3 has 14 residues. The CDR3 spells CASTPPGKNTEAFF. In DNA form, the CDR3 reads TGTGCCAGCACCCCACCGGGAAAGAACACTGAAGCTTTCTTT.

This CDR3 reads CASSTDIGGYTF. For the CDR3, the DNA is TGCGCCAGCAGCACCGACATTGGTGGCTACACCTTC. The rearrangement uses TRBV5-1 and TRBJ1-2; no clear D. The germline V and J ends were trimmed by 4 bases and 7 bases, with 11 bases remaining between them. The germline gives CDR1 SGHRS, CDR2 YFSETQ. This CDR3 has 12 residues.

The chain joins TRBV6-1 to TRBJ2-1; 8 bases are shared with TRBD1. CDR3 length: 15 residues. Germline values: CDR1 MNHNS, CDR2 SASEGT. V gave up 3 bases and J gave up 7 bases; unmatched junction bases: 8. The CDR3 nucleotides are TGTGCCAGCAGTGACGTAGGACAGGGAAAGAATGAGCAGTTCTTC. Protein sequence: CASSDVGQGKNEQFF.

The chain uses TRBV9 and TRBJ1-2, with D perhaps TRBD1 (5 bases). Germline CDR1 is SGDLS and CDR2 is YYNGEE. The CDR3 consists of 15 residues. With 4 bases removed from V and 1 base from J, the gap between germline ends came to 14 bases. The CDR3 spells CASSPRQYDNYGYTF. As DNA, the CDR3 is TGTGCCAGCAGCCCAAGACAGTACGATAACTATGGCTACACCTTC.

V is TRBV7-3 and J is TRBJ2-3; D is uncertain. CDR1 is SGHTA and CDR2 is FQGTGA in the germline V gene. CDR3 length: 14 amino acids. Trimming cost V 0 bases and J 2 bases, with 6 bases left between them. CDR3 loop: CASSLTLVTDTQYF. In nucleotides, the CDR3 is TGTGCCAGCAGCTTAACCCTCGTCACAGATACGCAGTATTTT.

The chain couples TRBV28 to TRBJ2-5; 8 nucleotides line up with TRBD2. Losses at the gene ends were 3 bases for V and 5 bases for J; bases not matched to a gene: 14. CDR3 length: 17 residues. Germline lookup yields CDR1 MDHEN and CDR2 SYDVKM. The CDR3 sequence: CASSLGITSGGHETQYF. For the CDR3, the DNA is TGTGCCAGCAGTTTGGGAATAACTAGCGGAGGCCATGAGACCCAGTACTTC. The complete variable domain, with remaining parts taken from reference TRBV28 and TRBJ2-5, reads DVKVTQSSRYLVKRTGEKVFLECVQDMDHENMFWYRQDPGLGLRLIYFSYDVKMKEKGDIPEGYSVSREKKERFSLILESASTNQTSMYLCASSLGITSGGHETQYFGPGTRLLVL.

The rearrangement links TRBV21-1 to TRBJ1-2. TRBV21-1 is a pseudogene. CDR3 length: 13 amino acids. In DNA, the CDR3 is TGTGCCAACAGGGGTTGGCCCCCGGGTGGCTACACCTTC. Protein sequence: CANRGWPPGGYTF.

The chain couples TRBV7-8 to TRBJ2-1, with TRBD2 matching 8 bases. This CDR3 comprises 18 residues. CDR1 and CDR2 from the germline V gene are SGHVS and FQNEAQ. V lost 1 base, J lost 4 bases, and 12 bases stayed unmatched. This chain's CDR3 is CASSLVVRVAGLYNEQFF. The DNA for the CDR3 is TGTGCCAGCAGCTTAGTGGTAAGGGTAGCGGGGTTATACAATGAGCAGTTCTTC.

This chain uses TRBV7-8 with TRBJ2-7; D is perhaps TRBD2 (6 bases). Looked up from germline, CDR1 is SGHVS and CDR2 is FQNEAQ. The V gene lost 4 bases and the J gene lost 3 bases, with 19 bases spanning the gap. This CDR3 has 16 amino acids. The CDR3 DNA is TGTGCCAGCAGCTCTCTGGTGGGAGGCGAAAACTACGAGCAGTACTTC. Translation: CASSSLVGGENYEQYF.

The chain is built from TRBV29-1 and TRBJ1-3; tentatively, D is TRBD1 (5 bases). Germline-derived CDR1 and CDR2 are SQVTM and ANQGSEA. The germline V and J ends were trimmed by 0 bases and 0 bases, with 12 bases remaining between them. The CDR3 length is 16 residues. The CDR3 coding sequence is TGCAGCGTTGAAGATACAAAACAGGTCTCTGGAAACACCATATATTTT. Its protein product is CSVEDTKQVSGNTIYF. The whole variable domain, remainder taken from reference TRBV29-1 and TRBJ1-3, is SAVISQKPSRDICQRGTSLTIQCQVDSQVTMMFWYRQQPGQSLTLIATANQGSEATYESGFVIDKFPISRPNLTFSTLTVSNMSPEDSSIYLCSVEDTKQVSGNTIYFGEGSWLTVV.

The CDR3 DNA follows: TGTGCCTCAGCGAGGTCTGGAAACACCATATATTTT. Amino acids: CASARSGNTIYF. The chain links TRBV10-3 to TRBJ1-3; D is undetermined. Germline assignment: CDR1 ENHRY and CDR2 SYGVKD. The CDR3 spans 12 residues. V gave up 11 bases and J gave up 1 base, with 9 bases separating them.

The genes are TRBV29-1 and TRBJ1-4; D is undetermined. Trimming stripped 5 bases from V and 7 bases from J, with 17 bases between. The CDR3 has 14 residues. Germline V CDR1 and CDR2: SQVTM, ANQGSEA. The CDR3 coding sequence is TGCAGCGTTCGGCGGGGAGGGCTGGCTGAAAAACTGTTTTTT. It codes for CSVRRGGLAEKLFF.

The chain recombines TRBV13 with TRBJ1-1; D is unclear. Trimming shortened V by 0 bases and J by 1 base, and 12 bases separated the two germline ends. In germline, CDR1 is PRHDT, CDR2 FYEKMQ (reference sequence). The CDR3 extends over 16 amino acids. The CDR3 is CASSLGQFEGNTEAFF. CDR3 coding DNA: TGTGCCAGCAGCTTAGGGCAGTTTGAGGGGAACACTGAAGCTTTCTTT.

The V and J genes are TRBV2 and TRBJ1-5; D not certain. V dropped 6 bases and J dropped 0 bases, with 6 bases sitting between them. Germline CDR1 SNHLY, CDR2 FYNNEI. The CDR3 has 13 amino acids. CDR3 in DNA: TGTGCCAGCAGCGCGAATAGCAATCAGCCCCAGCATTTT. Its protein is CASSANSNQPQHF.

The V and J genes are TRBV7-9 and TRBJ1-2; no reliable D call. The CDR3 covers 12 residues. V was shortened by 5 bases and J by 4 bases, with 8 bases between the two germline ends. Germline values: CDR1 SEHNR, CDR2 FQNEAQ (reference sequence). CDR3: CASSTPVYGYTF. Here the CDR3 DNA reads TGTGCCAGCAGCACCCCGGTCTATGGCTACACCTTC. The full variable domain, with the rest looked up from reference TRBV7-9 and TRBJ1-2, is DTGVSQNPRHKITKRGQNVTFRCDPISEHNRLYWYRQTLGQGPEFLTYFQNEAQLEKSRLLSDRFSAERPKGSFSTLEIQRTEQGDSAMYLCASSTPVYGYTFGSGTRLTVV.

The CDR3 DNA is TGTGCCAGCAGCTACGTAGTTGTGGCCAAAAACATTCAGTACTTC. This codes for CASSYVVVAKNIQYF. The J gene is TRBJ2-4, the V gene TRBV7-2; D not resolved. The CDR3 covers 15 residues. CDR1 SGHTA and CDR2 FQGNSA come from the germline V gene. V lost 4 bases, J lost 1 base, and 11 bases lay in between.

The CDR3 nucleotides read TGTGCCAGCAGCACCGGACTAGCGGCGTACGAGCAGTACTTC. Translating gives CASSTGLAAYEQYF. The rearrangement links TRBV7-2 to TRBJ2-7; 10 bases align to TRBD2. CDR1 SGHTA and CDR2 FQGNSA come from the germline V gene. This CDR3 is built from 14 residues. V gave up 5 bases and J gave up 4 bases; unmatched junction bases: 5. The whole variable domain, filled in from reference TRBV7-2 and TRBJ2-7, reads GAGVSQSPSNKVTEKGKDVELRCDPISGHTALYWYRQSLGQGLEFLIYFQGNSAPDKSGLPSDRFSAERTGGSVSTLTIQRTQQEDSAVYLCASSTGLAAYEQYFGPGTRLTVT.

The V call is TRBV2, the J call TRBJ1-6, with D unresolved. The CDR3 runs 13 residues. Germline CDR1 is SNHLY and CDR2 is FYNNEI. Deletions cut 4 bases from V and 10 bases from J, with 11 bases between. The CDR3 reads CASSGEGLSPLHF. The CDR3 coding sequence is TGTGCCAGCAGTGGGGAGGGTCTGTCACCCCTCCACTTT.

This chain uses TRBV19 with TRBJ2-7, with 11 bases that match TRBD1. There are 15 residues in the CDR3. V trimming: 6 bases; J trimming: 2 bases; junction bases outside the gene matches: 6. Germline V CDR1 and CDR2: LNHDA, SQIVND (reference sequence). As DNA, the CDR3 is TGTGCCAGTAGCATGCTGGGACAGGGGGCCTACGAGCAGTACTTC. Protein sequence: CASSMLGQGAYEQYF.

Written as DNA, the CDR3 is TGTGCCAGTAGTATTCGGGACAGGGGCCTCCGTAGGGGCCAAGAGACCCAGTACTTC. Amino acid sequence: CASSIRDRGLRRGQETQYF. The V and J genes are TRBV19 and TRBJ2-5; 10 bases match TRBD1. With V trimmed by 3 bases and J by 1 base, 14 bases remained unmatched. This CDR3 region has 19 residues. Germline assignment: CDR1 LNHDA and CDR2 SQIVND (reference sequence).

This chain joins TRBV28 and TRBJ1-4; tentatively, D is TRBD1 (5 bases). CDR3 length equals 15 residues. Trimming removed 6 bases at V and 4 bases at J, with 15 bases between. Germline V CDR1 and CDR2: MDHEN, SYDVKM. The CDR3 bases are TGTGCCAGCAGGGGGGGGTGGCAGCTTAATGAAAAACTGTTTTTT. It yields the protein CASRGGWQLNEKLFF.

CDR3 nucleotides: TGTGCCAGCAGCTTATCCTCTTTCACCGGGGAGCTGTTTTTT. Translated: CASSLSSFTGELFF. J is TRBJ2-2 and V is TRBV7-3; D unresolved. The CDR3 has 14 residues. V lost 2 bases to trimming and J lost 4 bases, with 8 bases between them. Germline V CDR1 and CDR2: SGHTA, FQGTGA.

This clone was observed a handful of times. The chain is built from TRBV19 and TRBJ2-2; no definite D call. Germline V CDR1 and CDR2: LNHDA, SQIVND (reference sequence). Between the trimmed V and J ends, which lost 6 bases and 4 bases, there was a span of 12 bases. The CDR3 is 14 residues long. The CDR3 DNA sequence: TGTGCCAGTAGCTCCCCTTTAGTCACCGGGGAGCTGTTTTTT. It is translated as CASSSPLVTGELFF. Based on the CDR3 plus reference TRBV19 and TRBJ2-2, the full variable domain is DGGITQSPKYLFRKEGQNVTLSCEQNLNHDAMYWYRQDPGQGLRLIYYSQIVNDFQKGDIAEGYSVSREKKESFPLTVTSAQKNPTAFYLCASSSPLVTGELFFGEGSRLTVL.

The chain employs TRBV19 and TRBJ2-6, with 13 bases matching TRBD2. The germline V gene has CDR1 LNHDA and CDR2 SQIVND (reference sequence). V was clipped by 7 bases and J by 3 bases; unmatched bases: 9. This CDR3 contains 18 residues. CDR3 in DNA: TGTGCCAGTAAAGTAGGACTAGCGGGAGTTGGTGGGGCCAACGTCCTGACTTTC. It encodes CASKVGLAGVGGANVLTF.

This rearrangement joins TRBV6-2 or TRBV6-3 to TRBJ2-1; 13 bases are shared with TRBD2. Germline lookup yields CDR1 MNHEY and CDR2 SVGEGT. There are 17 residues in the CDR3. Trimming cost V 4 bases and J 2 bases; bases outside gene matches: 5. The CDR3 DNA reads TGTGCCAGCAGTTCAACTAGCGGGAGGGCTACCTACAATGAGCAGTTCTTC. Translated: CASSSTSGRATYNEQFF.

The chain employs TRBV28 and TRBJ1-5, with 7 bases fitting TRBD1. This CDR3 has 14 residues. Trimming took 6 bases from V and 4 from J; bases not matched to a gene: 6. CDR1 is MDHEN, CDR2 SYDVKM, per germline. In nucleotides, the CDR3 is TGTGCCAGCAGCCGGGACAGCGCGAATCAGCCCCAGCATTTT. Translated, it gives CASSRDSANQPQHF.